A selection of T cell receptor beta chains follows, all from one sample in a study of T cell responses to AZD1222 COVID-19 vaccine. Method: immunoSEQ multiplex PCR; TCRdb's copy keeps in-frame clones and lacks some. The data show 170,000 or so clones, with 75% to 90% seen just once and less than 3% held by the top ten. Sequenced material: peripheral blood, taken on day 0 of AZD1222 vaccination. Receptor source: an adult in good health. Both conserved end residues are part of each CDR3. A D gene is named only where the DNA matches it firmly. Where a row states a size, it is once, few, many or the class of an expanded clone; other rows omit it.

>TRBV11-2|.|few|TRBJ1-2
TGTGCCAGCAGCCCCCCGGGGCAGTACTATGGCTACACCTTC
CASSPPGQYYGYTF
>TRBV2|.|few|TRBJ2-7
TGTGCCAGCGGACGGGGTTACGAGCAGTACTTC
CASGRGYEQYF
>TRBV5-1|TRBD2|.|TRBJ2-1
TGCGCCAGCAGCGGAATAGCGGGAGGTTCCAATGAGCAGTTCTTC
CASSGIAGGSNEQFF
>TRBV14|TRBD1|once|TRBJ2-7
TGTGCCAGCAGCCCATCAGGGGGTCGGTCCTACGAGCAGTACTTC
CASSPSGGRSYEQYF
>TRBV30|.|.|TRBJ1-6
TGTGCCTGGATTCGTCGGGGAGGGAATTCACCCCTCCACTTT
CAWIRRGGNSPLHF
>TRBV15|.|.|TRBJ2-5
TGTGCCACCAGCAAAGAAGACAGGGGAGGGTTGGAGACCCAGTACTTC
CATSKEDRGGLETQYF
>TRBV25-1|.|.|TRBJ1-5
TGTGCCAGCAGTGAATGGGGGGTTGGACAGCCCCAGCATTTT
CASSEWGVGQPQHF
>TRBV3-1/TRBV3-2|.|.|TRBJ2-5
TGTGCCAGCAGCCAAGAGGCCCCGGGAGTAGGGGAGACCCAGTACTTC
CASSQEAPGVGETQYF
>TRBV4-2|.|.|TRBJ2-3
TGTGCCAGCAGCCACCTCCCGGGGCCAGATACGCAGTATTTT
CASSHLPGPDTQYF
>TRBV5-5|.|few|TRBJ1-6
TGTGCCAGCAGATCCATAATGGGGGCGACTAATTCACCCCTCCACTTT
CASRSIMGATNSPLHF
>TRBV30|.|once|TRBJ1-1
TGTGCCTGGAGTGTCCCTATCAGGCACAGGCTGAACACTGAAGCTTTCTTT
CAWSVPIRHRLNTEAFF
>TRBV6-5|.|.|TRBJ1-4
TGTGCCAGCAGTAGGGGTTTAGAGGAAAAACTGTTTTTT
CASSRGLEEKLFF
>TRBV2|.|.|TRBJ2-5
TGTGCCAGCAGTGATAGCGGATGGCAAGAGACCCAGTACTTC
CASSDSGWQETQYF
>TRBV9|TRBD1|once|TRBJ2-2
TGTGCCAGCAGCGTATCTGCAGGGGGAGAGACCGGGGAGCTGTTTTTT
CASSVSAGGETGELFF
>TRBV7-2|TRBD2|.|TRBJ2-7
TGTGCCAGCAGCACGGGATTCAGGGGGACTAGCGGGAGAGGGTACGAGCAGTACTTC
CASSTGFRGTSGRGYEQYF
>TRBV27|TRBD1|.|TRBJ1-1
TGTGCCAGCAGTTTTGGGACAGTTGGGGTTAGGGAAGCTTTCTTT
CASSFGTVGVREAFF
>TRBV2|TRBD1|few|TRBJ2-7
TGTGCCAGCATGAGGGACAGGGCTTACGAGCAGTACTTC
CASMRDRAYEQYF
>TRBV4-1|TRBD2|.|TRBJ2-1
TGCGCCAGCAGCCAAGGGACTAGCGCGTACAATGAGCAGTTCTTC
CASSQGTSAYNEQFF
>TRBV6-5|.|.|TRBJ2-1
TGTGCCAGCAGTTACGAGGCCAGCTCGGGTTCGCCGCAGTTCTTC
CASSYEASSGSPQFF
>TRBV11-2|TRBD2|.|TRBJ2-5
TGTGCCAGCAGCCGCCCGGGGGGGAAAGGGGAGACCCAGTACTTC
CASSRPGGKGETQYF
>TRBV3-1/TRBV3-2|TRBD2|.|TRBJ2-1
TGTGCCAGCAGCCAAGATTCGGGACTAGCGGGAAATCGGAATGAGCAGTTCTTC
CASSQDSGLAGNRNEQFF
>TRBV5-1|.|few|TRBJ2-2
TGCGCCAGCAGCTTAGGGAACACCGGGGAGCTGTTTTTT
CASSLGNTGELFF
>TRBV6-5|.|.|TRBJ2-3
TGTGCCAGCAGAGAGACAGAGGCGTACACAGATACGCAGTATTTT
CASRETEAYTDTQYF
>TRBV27|.|.|TRBJ1-3
TGTGCCAGCAGTTCCAGGGGAGCTGGAAACACCATATATTTT
CASSSRGAGNTIYF
>TRBV11-1|TRBD2|.|TRBJ2-5
TGTGCCAGCAGCTTAGCTCTAGCGGGGGGACGCGAGACCCAGTACTTC
CASSLALAGGRETQYF
>TRBV30|.|.|TRBJ2-5
TGTGCCTGGAGTGTAGTGATACAAGAGACCCAGTACTTC
CAWSVVIQETQYF
>TRBV4-2|TRBD2|.|TRBJ2-7
TGTGCCAGCAGCCCAGCCGCAGGGACTAACTACGAGCAGTACTTC
CASSPAAGTNYEQYF
>TRBV11-2|.|.|TRBJ2-7
TGTGCCAGCAGCTCCCTCTATGTGCAGTACTTC
CASSSLYVQYF
>TRBV19|TRBD1|.|TRBJ1-1
TGTGCCAGTGGGACAGGGATCTTAAACACTGAAGCTTTCTTT
CASGTGILNTEAFF
>TRBV5-6|.|.|TRBJ2-1
TGTGCCAGCAGCCCCGGTCCCCAGCGAAGAAATGAGCAGTTCTTC
CASSPGPQRRNEQFF
>TRBV6-1|TRBD1|.|TRBJ2-5
TGTGCCAGCAGTGATCTTGGGACAGCGCAAGAGACCCAGTACTTC
CASSDLGTAQETQYF
>TRBV6-5|TRBD1|.|TRBJ1-5
TGTGCCAGCAGATACGAGGGGGCCCGCAATCAGCCCCAGCATTTT
CASRYEGARNQPQHF
>TRBV2|TRBD1|.|TRBJ1-1
TGTGCCAGCAGTGTACAGGGGGAGAACACTGAAGCTTTCTTT
CASSVQGENTEAFF
>TRBV20-1|.|.|TRBJ1-2
TGCAGTGCCACGACAGGCTATGGCTACACCTTC
CSATTGYGYTF
>TRBV27|.|few|TRBJ1-6
TGTGCCAGCAGTTGGGCAGGGTTTAATTCACCCCTCCACTTT
CASSWAGFNSPLHF
>TRBV3-1/TRBV3-2|.|.|TRBJ1-6
TGTGCCAGCAGCCAAGTGGGGTGGAATTCACCCCTCCACTTT
CASSQVGWNSPLHF
>TRBV21-1|.|.|TRBJ1-6
TGTGCCAGCAGCAAAGTCCTGGGTGGCATCCGACAGGGTTCACCCCTCCACTTT
CASSKVLGGIRQGSPLHF
>TRBV27|.|once|TRBJ2-1
TGTGCCAGCAACCTGTTGGGCAGCGGGAATGAGCAGTTCTTC
CASNLLGSGNEQFF
>TRBV5-6|.|.|TRBJ1-2
TGTGCCAGCAGCTTGGGAGTCAGGACCTATGGCTACACCTTC
CASSLGVRTYGYTF
>TRBV5-4|TRBD1|.|TRBJ2-7
TGTGCCAGCAGCCTGGGACAGGCCTCCTACGAGCAGTACTTC
CASSLGQASYEQYF
>TRBV10-1|.|.|TRBJ2-7
TGCGCCAGCAGTGGGGCGGCCTCCTACGAGCAGTACTTC
CASSGAASYEQYF
>TRBV4-1|.|.|TRBJ1-2
TGCGCCAGCAGCCTCTTGAGACAGGATGGCTACACCTTC
CASSLLRQDGYTF
>TRBV3-1/TRBV3-2|TRBD2|.|TRBJ2-7
TGTGCCAGCAGCCAACGGGTTACTAGCGGGCACTACGAGCAGTACTTC
CASSQRVTSGHYEQYF
>TRBV9|.|.|TRBJ1-1
TGTGCCAGCAGCGATGCGTGGGGGGGGAACACTGAAGCTTTCTTT
CASSDAWGGNTEAFF
>TRBV27|.|.|TRBJ1-1
TGTGGACGGGTTGGGAACACTGAAGCTTTCTTT
CGRVGNTEAFF
>TRBV4-2|.|few|TRBJ2-7
TGTGCCAGCAGCCAAGACACGGACCACTACGAGCAGTACTTC
CASSQDTDHYEQYF
>TRBV3-1/TRBV3-2|.|.|TRBJ2-1
TGTGCCAGCAGCTGGGGAGCCTCCCAGGGGCAGTTCTTC
CASSWGASQGQFF